The 18 T cell receptor beta chains presented below share a single source sample, sequenced in a study of blood T cell repertoires in COVID-19. This table comes from immunoSEQ multiplex PCR, and its TCRdb copy is limited to in-frame clones, with some not included. The table has around 370,000 clones, approximately 90% seen once. Sequencing input: PBMCs or T cells enriched from blood (not recorded which). These receptors were obtained from a woman aged 18-29 years who had recovered from COVID-19.

This clone is a singleton in its sample. The V gene is TRBV3-1 (or the pseudogene TRBV3-2), the J gene TRBJ1-2, with D possibly being TRBD1 (5 bases). Germline CDR1 and CDR2: LGHDT and YNNKEL (reference sequence). V shed 1 base and J shed 1 base, with 10 bases lying between them. There are 15 residues in the CDR3. The CDR3 region is CASSQVGPVNYGYTF. In nucleotides, the CDR3 is TGTGCCAGCAGCCAAGTGGGGCCAGTTAACTATGGCTACACCTTC.

The chain couples TRBV6-5 to TRBJ2-2, with a weak D call TRBD2 (7 bases). V lost 4 bases and J lost 6, with 18 bases in between. The CDR3 extends over 16 amino acids. Germline CDR1 is MNHEY and CDR2 is SVGAGI. CDR3 protein: CASSSPGGLFAGELFF. CDR3 nucleotide sequence: TGTGCCAGCAGTTCCCCGGGGGGCTTATTCGCCGGGGAGCTGTTTTTT.

V and J are TRBV19 and TRBJ1-6, with no clear D. Germline loops: CDR1 LNHDA, CDR2 SQIVND (reference sequence). V was cut by 1 base and J by 0 bases, with 7 bases left in between. This CDR3 contains 16 residues. This CDR3 is CASSIGVSSYNSPLHF. The CDR3 region has the DNA TGTGCCAGTAGTATAGGCGTGAGCTCCTATAATTCACCCCTCCACTTT. Full variable domain (missing parts from reference TRBV19 and TRBJ1-6): DGGITQSPKYLFRKEGQNVTLSCEQNLNHDAMYWYRQDPGQGLRLIYYSQIVNDFQKGDIAEGYSVSREKKESFPLTVTSAQKNPTAFYLCASSIGVSSYNSPLHFGNGTRLTVT.

The V and J genes are TRBV7-6 and TRBJ2-3, with D possibly TRBD2 on 6 matching bases. Germline CDR1 reads SGHVS; CDR2 reads FNYEAQ. V lost 4 bases, J lost 0 bases, and 17 bases lay in between. The CDR3 extends over 17 amino acids. CDR3 DNA sequence: TGTGCCAGCAGCTCGTCTGGAGGGCCCGGTAGCACAGATACGCAGTATTTT. It encodes CASSSSGGPGSTDTQYF. Filled out from reference TRBV7-6 and TRBJ2-3, the complete variable domain reads GAGVSQSPRYKVTKRGQDVALRCDPISGHVSLYWYRQALGQGPEFLTYFNYEAQQDKSGLPNDRFSAERPEGSISTLTIQRTEQRDSAMYRCASSSSGGPGSTDTQYFGPGTRLTVL.

DNA of the CDR3: TGTGCCAGCAGCTCGACCTGGACAGGGAAGGGCTACACCTTC. As protein: CASSSTWTGKGYTF. This chain links TRBV11-1 with TRBJ1-2, with 8 bases that match TRBD1. Per the germline V gene, CDR1 is SGHAT and CDR2 is FQDESV (reference sequence). Trimming at V came to 4 bases and at J to 8 bases, leaving 9 bases not matched to a gene. The CDR3 extends over 14 amino acids.

This chain links TRBV28 with TRBJ1-5, with TRBD1 matching 9 bases. Unmatched junction bases numbered 3, after V lost 2 bases and J lost 4 bases. Germline assignment: CDR1 MDHEN and CDR2 SYDVKM. CDR3 length: 15 amino acids. The CDR3 DNA reads as TGTGCCAGCAGTTTAGACAGGGGGAAAAATCAGCCCCAGCATTTT. It is translated as CASSLDRGKNQPQHF.

The rearrangement joins TRBV27 to TRBJ2-3, with 7 bases fitting TRBD2. V trimming: 6 bases; J trimming: 0 bases; junction bases outside the gene matches: 18. Germline CDR1 and CDR2: MNHEY and SMNVEV (reference sequence). The CDR3 is 19 residues long. The CDR3 nucleotides read TGTGCCAGCAGCGAAACTCGGGACTACCGTGTCCTTAGCACAGATACGCAGTATTTT. Translation gives CASSETRDYRVLSTDTQYF.

The chain carries TRBV5-1 and TRBJ1-5; maybe TRBD1 (5 bases). Germline CDR1 SGHRS, CDR2 YFSETQ. The CDR3 sequence is 17 residues long. The V end lost 4 bases, the J end lost 1 base, and 18 bases lay between the germline ends. DNA of the CDR3: TGCGCCAGCAGCCCGGGAGGTGAGGCAGGGAGCAATCAGCCCCAGCATTTT. It specifies CASSPGGEAGSNQPQHF.

V and J are TRBV28 and TRBJ2-6; TRBD1 might be the D (6 bases). This CDR3 has 19 amino acids. Trimming cost V 6 bases and J 6 bases, with 27 bases left between them. Germline assignment: CDR1 MDHEN and CDR2 SYDVKM. The CDR3 reads CASRPLFRDKSLAANVLTF. The CDR3 nucleotides are TGTGCCAGCAGGCCATTATTTCGGGACAAGTCTCTGGCGGCCAACGTCCTGACTTTC.

This clone was seen once. The CDR3 spells CASRSRTGSPNYGYTF. The CDR3 DNA is TGTGCCAGCAGATCTAGGACGGGGAGTCCAAACTATGGCTACACCTTC. The chain uses TRBV2 and TRBJ1-2; D remains unclear. The V gene's germline CDR1 is SNHLY and CDR2 FYNNEI. V was shortened by 6 bases and J by 2 bases, with 19 bases between the two germline ends. The CDR3 runs to 16 residues.

The DNA of the CDR3 is TGTGCCAGCAGTGAAAGAGGACAGGGGGCCGAGACCCAGTACTTC. Residues: CASSERGQGAETQYF. The J gene is TRBJ2-5, the V gene TRBV2; TRBD1 matches at 11 bases. The V and J ends lost 2 bases and 5 bases, in that order; junction bases with no gene match: 4. CDR1 is SNHLY, CDR2 FYNNEI, per germline. This CDR3 has 15 amino acids.

The chain recombines TRBV28 with TRBJ1-5, with D uncertain. The CDR3 is 12 amino acids. In germline, CDR1 is MDHEN, CDR2 SYDVKM. V lost 6 bases and J lost 9, with 12 bases in between. CDR3 amino acids: CASRRPRGPQHF. The CDR3 region has the DNA TGTGCCAGCAGGAGGCCCCGTGGGCCCCAGCATTTT.

V is TRBV6-5 and J is TRBJ1-1, with TRBD1 as a possible D gene (6 bases). CDR1 and CDR2 (germline): MNHEY, SVGAGI. This CDR3 is built from 13 residues. V was cut by 6 bases and J by 1 base, with 9 bases left in between. This CDR3 reads CASRLTGNTEAFF. The CDR3 nucleotides are TGTGCCAGCAGGCTGACAGGGAACACTGAAGCTTTCTTT.

The chain recombines TRBV9 with TRBJ2-3, with 7 bases matching TRBD1. Germline CDR1 is SGDLS and CDR2 is YYNGEE. This CDR3 comprises 14 residues. Germline trimming cut 4 bases from V and 3 bases from J; bases unmatched to any gene: 5. CDR3 sequence reads: CASSIGQETDTQYF. Written as DNA, the CDR3 is TGTGCCAGCAGCATCGGACAGGAGACAGATACGCAGTATTTT.

This chain links TRBV7-2 with TRBJ1-2, with D possibly being TRBD1 (6 bases). Germline V gene data show CDR1 as SGHTA and CDR2 as FQGNSA. This CDR3 has 14 amino acids. The V and J ends lost 2 bases and 4 bases respectively, with 11 bases between them. The CDR3 spells CASSLKTGFYGYTF. CDR3 DNA sequence: TGTGCCAGCAGCTTAAAGACAGGTTTCTATGGCTACACCTTC.

This chain connects TRBV28 to TRBJ1-2; 8 positions match TRBD1. Germline assignment: CDR1 MDHEN and CDR2 SYDVKM. The CDR3 is made up of 14 amino acids. J lost 4 bases, V lost 4 bases, and 5 bases had no gene match. In DNA form, the CDR3 reads TGTGCCAGCAGTTCCGGACAGGGTGTCTATGGCTACACCTTC. It specifies CASSSGQGVYGYTF.

The V gene is TRBV15, the J gene TRBJ2-5; TRBD1 is a possible D gene (6 bases). Germline CDR1 LNHNV, CDR2 YYDKDF (reference sequence). V gave up 4 bases and J gave up 5 bases, with 17 bases separating them. CDR3 length equals 15 residues. The CDR3 coding sequence is TGTGCCACCAGCACCGCAGGGGCTATGCAGGAGACCCAGTACTTC. It is translated as CATSTAGAMQETQYF.

This rearrangement joins TRBV28 to TRBJ1-2; tentatively, D is TRBD1 (5 bases). Germline values: CDR1 MDHEN, CDR2 SYDVKM. This CDR3 comprises 12 residues. V lost 3 bases, J lost 4 bases, and 6 bases lay in between. CDR3 in DNA: TGTGCCAGCAGTTTGGGACTCTATGGCTACACCTTC. This encodes CASSLGLYGYTF.